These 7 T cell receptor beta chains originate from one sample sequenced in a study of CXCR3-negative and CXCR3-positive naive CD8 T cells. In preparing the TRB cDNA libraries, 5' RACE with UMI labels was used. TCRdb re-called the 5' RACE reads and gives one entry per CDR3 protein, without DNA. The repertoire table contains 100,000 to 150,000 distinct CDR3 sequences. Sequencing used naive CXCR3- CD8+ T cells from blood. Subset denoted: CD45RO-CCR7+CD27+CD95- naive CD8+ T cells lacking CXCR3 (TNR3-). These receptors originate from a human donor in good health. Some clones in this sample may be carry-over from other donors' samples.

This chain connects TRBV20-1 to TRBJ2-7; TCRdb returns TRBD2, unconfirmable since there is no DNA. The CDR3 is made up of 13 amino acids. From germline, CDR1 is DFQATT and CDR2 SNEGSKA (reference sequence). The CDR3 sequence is CSARLAVSYEQYF.

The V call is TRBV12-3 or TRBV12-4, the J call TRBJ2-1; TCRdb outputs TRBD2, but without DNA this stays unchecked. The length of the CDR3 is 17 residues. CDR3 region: CASTLSGRLNSYNEQFF.

This chain's CDR3 is CSASQMSSYNEQFF. The chain employs TRBV20-1 and TRBJ2-1. The CDR3 is 14 residues long. Germline-derived CDR1 and CDR2 are DFQATT and SNEGSKA (reference sequence).

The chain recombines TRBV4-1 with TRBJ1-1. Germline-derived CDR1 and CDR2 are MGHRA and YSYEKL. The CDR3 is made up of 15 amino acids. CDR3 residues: CASSQGAEMNTEAFF.

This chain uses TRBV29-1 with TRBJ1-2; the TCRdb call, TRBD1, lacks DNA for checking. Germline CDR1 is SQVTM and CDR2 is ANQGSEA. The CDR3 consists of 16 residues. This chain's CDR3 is CSVDRMGQGFLYGYTF.

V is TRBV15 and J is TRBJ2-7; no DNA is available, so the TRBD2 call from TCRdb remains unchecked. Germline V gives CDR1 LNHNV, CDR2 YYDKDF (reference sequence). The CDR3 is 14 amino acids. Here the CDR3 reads CATSRVRGNYEQYF.

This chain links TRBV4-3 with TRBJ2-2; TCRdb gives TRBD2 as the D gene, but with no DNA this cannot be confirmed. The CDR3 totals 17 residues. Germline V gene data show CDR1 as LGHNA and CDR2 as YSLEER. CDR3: CASSWGGTADNTGELFF.